The clone carrying this TCR beta chain occurred many times. Its antigen remains unidentified. These data belong to a study of T cells after yellow fever vaccination. The wider study: It was SMART-Seq v4 Ultra Low Input that prepared the fractions with low cell numbers.

The CDR3 consists of 12 residues. V shed 2 bases, J shed 7 bases, and the junction held 4 bases outside the gene matches. Per germline, CDR1 DFQATT and CDR2 SNEGSKA (reference sequence). Study-level points and caveats: A large majority of primary-vaccination clones showed up again after the booster (approximately 96% CD4, 85% to 90% CD8). Some clonotypes, a small share, were shared between CD4 and CD8 compartments.

By 5'RACE template switching, TCR cDNA was produced, with a universal primer site and UMIs added in the process. TCRdb re-analysed the 5' RACE reads in MiXCR, keeping a single row per CDR3 protein. The sample yields roughly 300,000 distinct CDR3 sequences, around 8.1% seen once. The sequencing here drew on PBMCs, taken roughly seven weeks after the first yellow fever vaccination. The chain recombines TRBV20-1 with TRBJ1-2; TRBD1 matches 7 bases. This receptor was obtained from a man aged 18 to 29 who received the YFV17D yellow fever vaccine. In DNA form, the CDR3 reads TGCAGTGCTAGATCAGGGGGAGGTGGCTACACCTTC. Amino acid sequence: CSARSGGGGYTF.